This T cell receptor beta chain was documented in a study of shared T cell receptors in the human thymus. Germline CDR1 reads SGHTA; CDR2 reads FQGNSA. The V and J ends lost 3 bases and 2 bases, in that order; junction bases with no gene match: 9. The CDR3 contains 16 residues. Sequencing was performed with immunoSEQ multiplex PCR; in TCRdb, only in-frame clones are kept and a portion is missing. The table shows approximately 400,000 clones, with about 95% occurring only once. The chain couples TRBV7-2 to TRBJ2-7; 8 bases align to TRBD2. This TCR was sampled from a human donor. The sequenced material came from thymocytes. The CDR3 nucleotides read TGTGCCAGCAGCTTTCTGAGCGGGAGCAGCACCTACGAGCAGTACTTC. The encoded protein is CASSFLSGSSTYEQYF.